Detailed here is one TCR beta chain. What it binds is unknown. The data were taken from a study of post-analysis software for immune sequencing data. General study points: Patients used a few TRBV segments, including TRBV5-6, TRBV5-1 and TRBV20-1, more often than controls.

The V and J ends lost 1 base and 5 bases respectively, with 11 bases between them. The CDR3 length is 14 residues. In germline, CDR1 is SGHTA, CDR2 FQGNSA. cDNA libraries for TCR beta contained unique molecular identifiers. TCRdb re-called the PCR reads with MiXCR, one entry per CDR3 protein. This table has about 460,000 distinct CDR3 sequences, under 55% appearing once. Sequenced input: blood. This clonotype was sampled from a girl aged 5 to 17 with multiple sclerosis. The chain employs TRBV7-2 and TRBJ1-2; D may be TRBD1 (5 bases). CDR3 DNA sequence: TGTGCCAGCAGCTTAGACGACAGAGAGTATGGCTACACCTTC. The encoded protein is CASSLDDREYGYTF.